The 31 T cell receptor beta chains listed next were all sequenced from one sample in a study of blood T cell repertoires in COVID-19. The assay was immunoSEQ multiplex PCR, and TCRdb's table has in-frame clones only and misses some. Among some 290,000 clones listed, about nine tenths were seen once. The sequenced material came from peripheral blood. Every receptor here comes from a woman aged 50 to 65 who had recovered from COVID-19.

The genes are TRBV7-2 and TRBJ2-1; 7 nucleotides line up with TRBD2. The CDR3 spans 15 residues. V was pared by 2 bases and J by 6 bases, with 7 bases of the junction left unmatched. Germline V gene data show CDR1 as SGHTA and CDR2 as FQGNSA. CDR3 loop: CASSLNWASGNEQFF. The CDR3 DNA is TGTGCCAGCAGCTTAAATTGGGCTAGCGGCAATGAGCAGTTCTTC.

This clone was observed a single time. This rearrangement joins TRBV30 to TRBJ1-6; tentatively, D is TRBD1 (6 bases). The germline V gene has CDR1 GTSNPN and CDR2 SVGIG (reference sequence). V lost 0 bases and J 10 bases, leaving 13 bases between the germline ends. This CDR3 region has 14 residues. The CDR3 loop is CAWSVAAGDSPLHF. For the CDR3, the DNA is TGTGCCTGGAGTGTGGCGGCAGGGGACTCACCCCTCCACTTT.

This clone was detected a few times. The chain has TRBV4-2 and TRBJ1-1; 8 bases agree with TRBD1. The CDR3 has 15 residues. Germline V CDR1 and CDR2: LGHNA, YNFKEQ. Trimming removed 3 bases from V and 8 bases from J; junction bases left unmatched: 11. The CDR3 sequence is CASSQPHGQGAEAFF. Written as DNA, the CDR3 is TGTGCCAGCAGCCAGCCCCACGGACAGGGAGCCGAAGCTTTCTTT.

The sample holds a few counts of this clone. The chain recombines TRBV11-2 with TRBJ2-5; no reliable D call. The ends were cut back, 3 bases at V and 2 bases at J, with 13 bases in the middle. The CDR3 has 15 residues. CDR1 is SGHAT and CDR2 is FQNNGV in the germline V gene. The DNA of the CDR3 is TGTGCCAGCAGCTTTGGTTTTACGGGTCAAGAGACCCAGTACTTC. It yields the protein CASSFGFTGQETQYF.

The chain is built from TRBV5-4 and TRBJ1-6; D is uncertain. CDR1 and CDR2 from the germline V gene are SGHNT and YYREEE (reference sequence). V gave up 0 bases and J gave up 1 base, with 11 bases separating them. This CDR3 is built from 17 residues. The CDR3 loop is CASSLVSSTSYNSPLHF. In nucleotides, the CDR3 is TGTGCCAGCAGCTTGGTCAGCTCGACTTCCTATAATTCACCCCTCCACTTT. Full variable domain (rest looked up from reference TRBV5-4 and TRBJ1-6): ETGVTQSPTHLIKTRGQQVTLRCSSQSGHNTVSWYQQALGQGPQFIFQYYREEENGRGNFPPRFSGLQFPNYSSELNVNALELDDSALYLCASSLVSSTSYNSPLHFGNGTRLTVT.

This chain connects TRBV18 to TRBJ2-3; possible D gene TRBD1, 6 bases. The germline CDR1 and CDR2 sequences are KGHSH and LQKENI. V dropped 1 base and J dropped 6 bases, with 14 bases sitting between them. The CDR3 is made up of 15 amino acids. The CDR3 DNA reads as TGTGCCAGCTCACCACGGGGGCTCCGAAGCGATACGCAGTATTTT. This encodes CASSPRGLRSDTQYF.

The chain recombines TRBV6-5 with TRBJ2-3, with 7 nucleotides matching TRBD2. The CDR3 is made up of 12 amino acids. Germline lookup yields CDR1 MNHEY and CDR2 SVGAGI. Trimming cost V 9 bases and J 3 bases; bases outside gene matches: 3. The chain's CDR3 is CASGGETDTQYF. In DNA, the CDR3 is TGTGCCAGTGGGGGGGAAACAGATACGCAGTATTTT.

The rearrangement joins TRBV4-3 to TRBJ2-7; TRBD1 matches 11 bases. V lost 2 bases and J lost 4; bases outside the gene matches: 4. The CDR3 runs 15 residues. The germline CDR1 and CDR2 sequences are LGHNA and YSLEER. CDR3 sequence: CASSQWTGGGYEQYF. The DNA of the CDR3 is TGCGCCAGCAGCCAATGGACAGGGGGCGGTTACGAGCAGTACTTC.

This clone was seen more than once but under ten times. The rearrangement links TRBV2 to TRBJ1-2; TRBD1 aligns across 8 bases. The length of the CDR3 is 12 residues. The germline V gene has CDR1 SNHLY and CDR2 FYNNEI. The ends lost 6 bases at V and 11 bases at J; junction bases unmatched: 8. CDR3 amino acids: CASSAGQGGYTF. For the CDR3, the DNA is TGTGCCAGCAGCGCCGGACAGGGAGGATACACCTTC.

The DNA of the CDR3 is TGTGCCAGCAGCTTAGCAGGGGGCGGAGAGACCCAGTACTTC. Its translation is CASSLAGGGETQYF. This sequence joins TRBV5-4 and TRBJ2-5; 8 nucleotides line up with TRBD1. CDR3 size: 14 residues. The V gene end was trimmed by 2 bases and the J gene end by 4 bases; junction bases not matched to a gene: 4. Germline-derived CDR1 and CDR2 are SGHNT and YYREEE (reference sequence).

V gene TRBV7-2 combines with J gene TRBJ1-2, with D possibly being TRBD1 (5 bases). Germline CDR1 is SGHTA and CDR2 is FQGNSA. The CDR3 covers 14 residues. V lost 2 bases to trimming and J lost 5 bases, with 12 bases between them. Written as DNA, the CDR3 is TGTGCCAGCAGCTTACCCCCGGGGGATTATGGCTACACCTTC. Amino acid sequence: CASSLPPGDYGYTF.

Notes on this clone: The junction departs from germline at one end; a sequencing error may be responsible. The chain is built from TRBV13 and TRBJ1-2; no definite D call. This CDR3 spans 15 amino acids. Germline V CDR1 and CDR2: PRHDT, FYEKMQ (reference sequence). CDR3: CAGSSWTATNYGYTF. The CDR3 DNA sequence: TGTGCCGGCAGCTCATGGACTGCGACTAACTATGGCTACACCTTC. Variable domain in full (rest from reference TRBV13 and TRBJ1-2): AAGVIQSPRHLIKEKRETATLKCYPIPRHDTVYWYQQGPGQDPQFLISFYEKMQSDKGSIPDRFSAQQFSDYHSELNMSSLELGDSALYFCAGSSWTATNYGYTFGSGTRLTVV.

This clone was seen a few times. This chain joins TRBV6-2 or TRBV6-3 and TRBJ1-1, with a possible D match to TRBD1 (6 bases). Germline values: CDR1 MNHEY, CDR2 SVGEGT. The CDR3 covers 13 residues. Trimming shortened V by 6 bases and J by 6 bases, and 14 bases separated the two germline ends. In DNA form, the CDR3 reads TGTGCCAGCAGCCTACAGGGCTCGGCTGAAGCTTTCTTT. It encodes CASSLQGSAEAFF.

V gene TRBV9 combines with J gene TRBJ1-1; possible D gene TRBD1, 5 bases. With 4 bases removed from V and 0 bases from J, the gap between germline ends came to 13 bases. Germline assignment: CDR1 SGDLS and CDR2 YYNGEE. The CDR3 contains 15 residues. The CDR3 coding sequence is TGTGCCAGCAGCCCTACGAGACAGATGAACACTGAAGCTTTCTTT. Protein product: CASSPTRQMNTEAFF.

This clone was recorded once. The chain uses TRBV4-1 and TRBJ2-2; D remains unclear. Trimming took 1 base from V and 6 from J, leaving 9 bases between them. The germline V gene has CDR1 MGHRA and CDR2 YSYEKL. The CDR3 loop spans 14 amino acids. The CDR3 sequence: CASSQVPQAGELFF. The CDR3 coding sequence is TGCGCCAGCAGCCAAGTTCCTCAGGCCGGGGAGCTGTTTTTT.

The chain links TRBV18 to TRBJ1-5, with D possibly matching TRBD1 (5 bases). V lost 4 bases and J 0 bases, leaving 10 bases between the germline ends. This CDR3 is built from 15 residues. CDR1 is KGHSH and CDR2 is LQKENI in the germline V gene. The CDR3 here is CASSHNTGSNQPQHF. The CDR3 coding sequence is TGTGCCAGCTCACACAATACAGGTAGCAATCAGCCCCAGCATTTT.

This chain joins TRBV5-1 and TRBJ2-6; D is perhaps TRBD2 (7 bases). The CDR3 is made up of 19 amino acids. V was pared by 1 base and J by 4 bases, with 21 bases between. CDR1 and CDR2 (germline): SGHRS, YFSETQ. CDR3 amino acids: CASSLNTGGPTAGANVLTF. The CDR3 region has the DNA TGCGCCAGCAGCTTGAATACGGGGGGCCCTACAGCCGGGGCCAACGTCCTGACTTTC.

This clone was counted a single time. The chain links TRBV18 to TRBJ1-2, with D uncertain. In germline, CDR1 is KGHSH, CDR2 LQKENI. This CDR3 is 13 amino acids long. The V gene lost 5 bases and the J gene lost 2 bases, with 9 bases spanning the gap. The chain's CDR3 is CASSVDGNYGYTF. CDR3 in DNA: TGTGCCAGCTCAGTCGACGGGAACTATGGCTACACCTTC.

The chain is built from TRBV2 and TRBJ1-5; D ambiguous. The CDR3 consists of 11 residues. V lost 8 bases and J lost 5, with 7 bases in between. Per the germline V gene, CDR1 is SNHLY and CDR2 is FYNNEI. CDR3 DNA: TGTGCCAGCTCCTTTGATCAGCCCCAGCATTTT. Its protein product is CASSFDQPQHF.

This chain links TRBV6-5 with TRBJ1-4; TRBD1 agrees at 9 bases. The V gene's germline CDR1 is MNHEY and CDR2 SVGAGI. V lost 0 bases and J lost 7; bases outside the gene matches: 3. The CDR3 is 15 amino acids. The CDR3 region has the DNA TGTGCCAGCAGTTACTCGGGACAGGGCCTTGAAAAACTGTTTTTT. Translation: CASSYSGQGLEKLFF.

The gene calls are TRBV7-6 and TRBJ2-2; 11 bases map to TRBD1. This CDR3 is 15 amino acids long. The germline V gene has CDR1 SGHVS and CDR2 FNYEAQ. V dropped 5 bases and J dropped 5; count of bases not matched to a gene: 4. The CDR3 DNA reads as TGTGCCAGCAGCGGACAGGGGGCGCGGACCGGGGAGCTGTTTTTT. The encoded protein is CASSGQGARTGELFF.

J is TRBJ1-3 and V is TRBV5-1, with a possible D match to TRBD1 (6 bases). The CDR3 sequence is 15 residues long. The V gene's germline CDR1 is SGHRS and CDR2 YFSETQ. The V end was cut by 5 bases, the J end by 0 bases, with 12 bases between. The CDR3 nucleotides are TGCGCCAGCAGGTACACAGGGAACTCTGGAAACACCATATATTTT. This sequence encodes CASRYTGNSGNTIYF.

The genes are TRBV4-2 and TRBJ2-3; D is possibly TRBD1 (5 bases). Trimming pared 1 base from V and 0 bases from J, leaving 8 bases between. The CDR3 has 15 amino acids. Germline lookup yields CDR1 LGHNA and CDR2 YNFKEQ. The CDR3 is CASSQGTGSTDTQYF. The CDR3 DNA is TGTGCCAGCAGCCAAGGAACAGGTAGCACAGATACGCAGTATTTT.

The chain has TRBV6-1 and TRBJ2-7, with TRBD2 matching over 7 bases. The V and J ends lost 3 bases and 2 bases, in that order; junction bases with no gene match: 10. Germline loops: CDR1 MNHNS, CDR2 SASEGT. The CDR3 is made up of 16 amino acids. CDR3 DNA sequence: TGTGCCAGCAGTGATGGGAAGAGCGGGACCCCCTACGAGCAGTACTTC. It translates to CASSDGKSGTPYEQYF.

V usage is TRBV5-4 and J usage is TRBJ2-7; 7 nucleotides line up with TRBD1. CDR3 length: 14 residues. The ends lost 4 bases at V and 0 bases at J; junction bases unmatched: 4. The germline CDR1 and CDR2 sequences are SGHNT and YYREEE (reference sequence). In DNA, the CDR3 is TGTGCCAGCAGCGGGGGACAGCACTCCTACGAGCAGTACTTC. Translation gives CASSGGQHSYEQYF.

The rearrangement uses TRBV6-1 and TRBJ1-6; unclear D gene. The CDR3 is 13 residues long. V was clipped by 3 bases and J by 7 bases, with 7 bases between them. CDR1 and CDR2 (germline): MNHNS, SASEGT. CDR3 amino acids: CASSDRTNSPLHF. The CDR3 bases are TGTGCCAGCAGTGACAGAACGAATTCACCCCTCCACTTT.

The genes are TRBV27 and TRBJ1-4, with TRBD1 matching 7 bases. This CDR3 has 15 residues. After removal of 6 bases from V and 0 bases from J, the junction contained 4 bases not matched to a gene. Germline V gene lookup returns CDR1 MNHEY and CDR2 SMNVEV (reference sequence). The CDR3 loop reads CASRRGTATNEKLFF. In DNA form, the CDR3 reads TGTGCCAGCAGACGCGGGACAGCAACTAATGAAAAACTGTTTTTT.

The rearrangement uses TRBV7-8 and TRBJ1-6; 9 nucleotides align to TRBD1. CDR1 is SGHVS and CDR2 is FQNEAQ in the germline V gene. V lost 5 bases and J lost 2; bases outside the gene matches: 7. The CDR3 totals 17 residues. The CDR3 DNA reads as TGTGCCAGCAGCCCCGGACAGGGGAGCGCCTATAATTCACCCCTCCACTTT. Protein product: CASSPGQGSAYNSPLHF.

This sequence joins TRBV11-2 and TRBJ2-7; 14 bases agree with TRBD2. The CDR3 has 17 residues. Germline assignment: CDR1 SGHAT and CDR2 FQNNGV. The ends lost 4 bases at V and 3 bases at J; junction bases unmatched: 8. The CDR3 sequence is CASSSLPGLAGDYEQYF. In DNA, the CDR3 is TGTGCCAGCAGCTCCTTGCCGGGACTAGCGGGAGACTACGAGCAGTACTTC.

This chain connects TRBV29-1 to TRBJ1-2; 9 bases fit TRBD1. V lost 2 bases to trimming and J lost 6 bases; unmatched junction nucleotides: 10. CDR3 length: 15 amino acids. From germline, CDR1 is SQVTM and CDR2 ANQGSEA. The CDR3 region has the DNA TGCAGCGTTGAAAGTTTCGGGACAGGGACGAATGGCTACACCTTC. Its translation: CSVESFGTGTNGYTF.

J is TRBJ2-1 and V is TRBV14; D is possibly TRBD2 (6 bases). The V gene lost 9 bases and the J gene lost 3 bases, with 12 bases spanning the gap. In germline, CDR1 is SGHDN, CDR2 FVKESK. The length of the CDR3 is 13 residues. CDR3 loop: CASRGLDYNEQFF. The CDR3 DNA is TGTGCCAGTAGGGGACTGGACTACAATGAGCAGTTCTTC.